A selection of T cell receptor beta chains follows, all from one sample in a study of cytomegalovirus exposure and HLA in healthy donors. Only in-frame clones appear in the TCRdb table, and some are missing; sequencing was by immunoSEQ multiplex PCR. The table lists about 140,000 clones, over 60% of them singletons. Sequencing was carried out using PBMCs. Receptor source: a man aged 40-49 years in good health and CMV-seronegative. CDR3s include the opening cysteine and the closing phenylalanine or tryptophan. A D gene is named only where the DNA matches it firmly. Size is stated for part of the rows, as once, few or many counts, or as a class when the clone is expanded.

TRBD1 TRBJ1-4 TRBV5-5 . CASSLRGVGEKLFF TGTGCCAGCAGCCTCAGGGGGGTAGGAGAAAAACTGTTTTTT
TRBD2 TRBJ2-2 TRBV6-6 . CASSATGGPIGELFF TGTGCCAGCAGTGCGACGGGAGGGCCCATCGGGGAGCTGTTTTTT
. TRBJ1-1 TRBV9 . CASSVEPLPGNTEAFF TGTGCCAGCAGCGTAGAGCCCCTTCCAGGGAACACTGAAGCTTTCTTT
TRBD1 TRBJ2-3 TRBV18 . CASSSGQGGTDTQYF TGTGCCAGCTCATCCGGACAGGGCGGGACAGATACGCAGTATTTT
TRBD1 TRBJ2-7 TRBV5-1 few CASSFDRGVSYEQYF TGCGCCAGCAGCTTTGACAGGGGGGTCTCCTACGAGCAGTACTTC
TRBD2 TRBJ2-3 TRBV9 . CASSGGLGLASGAPADTQYF TGTGCCAGCAGCGGGGGGCTGGGATTGGCTAGCGGGGCCCCCGCAGATACGCAGTATTTT
. TRBJ2-5 TRBV5-1 . CASSAYRGLRETQYF TGCGCCAGCAGCGCTTACCGCGGGCTTAGGGAGACCCAGTACTTC
TRBD1 TRBJ2-7 TRBV7-2 . CASSFWTGGYGYF TGTGCCAGCAGCTTCTGGACAGGGGGCTATGGGTACTTC
. TRBJ1-4 TRBV30 . CAWSVQRAGEKLFF TGTGCCTGGAGTGTTCAGAGGGCAGGTGAAAAACTGTTTTTT
TRBD2 TRBJ2-5 TRBV6-5 . CASKLGLSGETQYF TGTGCCAGCAAATTGGGTCTTAGCGGGGAGACCCAGTACTTC
. TRBJ2-3 TRBV5-6 few CASSLGAGLDTQYF TGTGCCAGCAGCTTGGGTGCGGGACTAGATACGCAGTATTTT
. TRBJ2-3 TRBV18 once CASSSTRTPDTQYF TGTGCCAGCTCATCGACTAGAACTCCAGATACGCAGTATTTT
TRBD2 TRBJ2-7 TRBV29-1 few CSVRLAGGYEQYF TGCAGCGTTAGACTAGCGGGAGGCTACGAGCAGTACTTC
. TRBJ1-2 TRBV19 . CASSIQAAGDYGYTF TGTGCCAGTAGTATACAGGCCGCGGGGGACTATGGCTACACCTTC
. TRBJ2-2 TRBV30 . CAWLGAGELFF TGTGCCTGGCTCGGTGCCGGGGAGCTGTTTTTT
. TRBJ2-3 TRBV27 . CASSFGVGTDTQYF TGTGCCAGCAGTTTCGGGGTAGGAACAGATACGCAGTATTTT
TRBD2 TRBJ2-3 TRBV7-6 . CASSDYGGLGTDTQYF TGTGCCAGCAGCGACTATGGGGGACTAGGGACAGATACGCAGTATTTT
. TRBJ2-7 TRBV2 . CASSEGRGVAEQYF TGTGCCAGCAGTGAAGGCAGGGGAGTCGCCGAGCAGTACTTC
. TRBJ2-7 TRBV2 . CASSPRGSYEQYF TGTGCCAGCAGCCCTCGGGGCTCCTACGAGCAGTACTTC
. TRBJ2-2 TRBV10-1 . CASSSTVTGELFF TGCGCCAGCAGTTCGACAGTAACCGGGGAGCTGTTTTTT
TRBD1 TRBJ2-7 TRBV9 . CASSETGDPYEQYF TGTGCCAGCAGCGAGACAGGGGACCCCTACGAGCAGTACTTC
TRBD2 TRBJ2-5 TRBV14 once CASSQEIAGLETQYF TGTGCCAGCAGCCAAGAAATAGCGGGGTTGGAGACCCAGTACTTC
TRBD1 TRBJ2-7 TRBV9 few CASSVVGTGADEQYF TGTGCCAGCAGCGTAGTGGGGACAGGGGCCGACGAGCAGTACTTC
. TRBJ1-2 TRBV5-1 . CASSFREFKNYGYTF TGCGCCAGCAGCTTCCGGGAGTTTAAAAACTATGGCTACACCTTC
TRBD1 TRBJ2-2 TRBV28 few CASSPHTTGAAGELFF TGTGCCAGCAGTCCTCACACGACAGGGGCCGCCGGGGAGCTGTTTTTT
. TRBJ1-2 TRBV5-1 . CASSEARLGYTF TGCGCCAGCAGCGAGGCTCGACTGGGCTACACCTTC
TRBD2 TRBJ2-1 TRBV7-6 few CASSIAGGTTIEQFF TGTGCCAGCAGCATTGCGGGGGGGACTACAATTGAGCAGTTCTTC
. TRBJ2-7 TRBV4-1 once CASSQGRHKGRTNPSYEQYF TGCGCCAGCAGCCAAGGAAGGCACAAGGGGCGTACCAACCCCTCCTACGAGCAGTACTTC
TRBD1 TRBJ2-7 TRBV19 . CASSRRLGTAAYEQYF TGTGCCAGTAGTCGAAGGCTCGGGACAGCAGCCTACGAGCAGTACTTC
TRBD1 TRBJ2-5 TRBV10-3 . CAISENTGTVQETQYF TGTGCCATCAGTGAAAATACCGGGACAGTCCAAGAGACCCAGTACTTC
. TRBJ1-6 TRBV6-6 . CASRETHNSPLHF TGTGCCAGCAGAGAGACTCATAATTCACCCCTCCACTTT
TRBD1 TRBJ1-4 TRBV15 . CATSRDPGTGGDEKLFF TGTGCCACCAGCAGAGATCCCGGGACAGGGGGCGATGAAAAACTGTTTTTT
. TRBJ2-3 TRBV28 . CASSLLGGQGGTDTQYF TGTGCCAGCAGTTTATTAGGAGGGCAGGGAGGCACAGATACGCAGTATTTT
TRBD1 TRBJ1-1 TRBV6-1 once CASSEWAGGMNTEAFF TGTGCCAGCAGTGAATGGGCAGGGGGTATGAACACTGAAGCTTTCTTT
. TRBJ2-7 TRBV7-8 . CASSPNPGQLTYEQYF TGTGCCAGCAGCCCAAATCCGGGACAATTAACCTACGAGCAGTACTTC
TRBD2 TRBJ2-1 TRBV4-3 . CASSQDSVTSGGTSSYNEQFF TGCGCCAGCAGCCAAGATTCGGTGACTAGCGGGGGGACGAGCTCCTACAATGAGCAGTTCTTC
. TRBJ2-3 TRBV9 once CASSAPLSRTDTQYF TGTGCCAGCAGCGCCCCCCTCTCTAGGACAGATACGCAGTATTTT
TRBD2 TRBJ2-1 TRBV2 . CASSDGGRVLYNEQFF TGTGCCAGCAGTGATGGCGGGAGGGTCCTATACAATGAGCAGTTCTTC
TRBD1 TRBJ2-3 TRBV5-1 . CASSPSWTGEADTQYF TGCGCCAGCAGCCCTTCCTGGACAGGGGAAGCAGATACGCAGTATTTT
. TRBJ2-3 TRBV9 . CASSVDQGGPDTQYF TGTGCCAGCAGCGTAGATCAGGGGGGCCCAGATACGCAGTATTTT
. TRBJ1-3 TRBV5-5 . CASSLVADSGNTIYF TGTGCCAGCAGCTTGGTGGCAGATTCTGGAAACACCATATATTTT
TRBD2 TRBJ2-7 TRBV29-1 . CSVTRGGRDEQYF TGCAGCGTGACCCGGGGGGGGCGGGACGAGCAGTACTTC
. TRBJ2-7 TRBV4-2 . CASSQEGGEQYF TGTGCCAGCAGCCAAGAGGGGGGCGAGCAGTACTTC
. TRBJ1-1 TRBV7-8 . CASSYSLNTEAFF TGTGCCAGCAGCTACTCATTGAACACTGAAGCTTTCTTT
. TRBJ1-5 TRBV7-9 . CSSTLPSYSNQPQHF TGTTCCAGCACCCTGCCCAGTTATAGCAATCAGCCCCAGCATTTT
TRBD2 TRBJ2-7 TRBV5-6 . CASSLGSSGGFGTYEQYF TGTGCCAGCAGCTTGGGATCTAGCGGAGGATTCGGTACGTACGAGCAGTACTTC
TRBD2 TRBJ2-7 TRBV5-6 . CASSRSGGYTYEQYF TGTGCCAGCAGCCGTAGCGGGGGTTATACCTACGAGCAGTACTTC
. TRBJ2-7 TRBV5-4 . CASTYRVEYF TGTGCCAGCACCTACAGGGTGGAGTACTTC
. TRBJ2-7 TRBV28 . CASSFVGSSYEQYF TGTGCCAGCAGTTTTGTAGGGAGCTCCTACGAGCAGTACTTC
. TRBJ1-3 TRBV23-1 . CASSPSDSPGNTIYF TGCGCCAGCAGTCCTTCAGACAGTCCCGGAAACACCATATATTTT
. TRBJ1-3 TRBV10-1 . CASMVGRKISGNTIYF TGCGCCAGCATGGTTGGGAGAAAAATCTCTGGAAACACCATATATTTT
. TRBJ2-2 TRBV7-3 few CASSPLPDITNTGELFF TGTGCCAGCAGCCCCCTCCCGGACATTACGAACACCGGGGAGCTGTTTTTT
TRBD2 TRBJ2-7 TRBV6-6 few CASSTGLGYEQYF TGTGCCAGCAGTACCGGACTAGGTTACGAGCAGTACTTC
. TRBJ1-3 TRBV9 . CASSARPRGSSGNTIYF TGTGCCAGCAGCGCCCGCCCCCGGGGGAGCTCTGGAAACACCATATATTTT
. TRBJ2-1 TRBV27 . CASSWPSALGVNEQFF TGTGCCAGCAGTTGGCCTAGCGCGCTGGGTGTGAATGAGCAGTTCTTC
. TRBJ2-4 TRBV30 . CAWSSDGASQYF TGTGCCTGGAGTTCAGATGGGGCCAGTCAGTACTTC